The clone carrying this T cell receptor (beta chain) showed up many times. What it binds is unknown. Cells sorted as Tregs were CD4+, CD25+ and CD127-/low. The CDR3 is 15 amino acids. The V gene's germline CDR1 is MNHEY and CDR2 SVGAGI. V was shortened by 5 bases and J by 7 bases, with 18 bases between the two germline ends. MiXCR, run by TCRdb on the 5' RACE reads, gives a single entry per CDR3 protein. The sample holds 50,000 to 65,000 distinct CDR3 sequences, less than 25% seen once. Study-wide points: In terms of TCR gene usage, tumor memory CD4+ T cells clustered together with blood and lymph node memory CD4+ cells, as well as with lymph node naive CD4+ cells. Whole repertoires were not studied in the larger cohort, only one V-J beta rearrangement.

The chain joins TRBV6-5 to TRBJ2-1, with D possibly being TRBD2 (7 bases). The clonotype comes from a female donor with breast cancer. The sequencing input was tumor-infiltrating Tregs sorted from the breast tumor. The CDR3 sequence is CASSQKSGGLNEQFF. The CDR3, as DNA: TGTGCCAGCAGTCAAAAGTCGGGGGGCCTGAATGAGCAGTTCTTC.